This TCR beta chain appears in the sequencing data of a study of blood T cell repertoires in COVID-19. Study background: Samples of COVID-19 (acute and convalescent) were obtained from the United States, Italy and Spain.

Seattle researchers signed up patients amid active infection and tracked them longitudinally. The germline V and J ends were trimmed by 0 bases and 2 bases, with 12 bases remaining between them. Germline CDR1 SGHKS, CDR2 YYEKEE (reference sequence). This CDR3 comprises 15 residues. Authors' data handling: Counts of nucleated cells, estimated from reference gene primer amplification, were obtained. Measured with immunoSEQ multiplex PCR; TCRdb has only the in-frame clones, and not every one. V, J and clone size reflect that table, while D and trimming were determined from the DNA. The data contain tens of thousands of clones, more than 75% of them singletons.

The sample consisted of peripheral blood. This chain links TRBV5-5 with TRBJ2-7; no clear D gene. This clonotype was sampled from a man aged 40-55 years with COVID-19, enrolled during active disease. CDR3 amino acids: CASSLAQTLAYEQYF. The CDR3 nucleotides read TGTGCCAGCAGCTTGGCACAGACCCTTGCCTACGAGCAGTACTTC.